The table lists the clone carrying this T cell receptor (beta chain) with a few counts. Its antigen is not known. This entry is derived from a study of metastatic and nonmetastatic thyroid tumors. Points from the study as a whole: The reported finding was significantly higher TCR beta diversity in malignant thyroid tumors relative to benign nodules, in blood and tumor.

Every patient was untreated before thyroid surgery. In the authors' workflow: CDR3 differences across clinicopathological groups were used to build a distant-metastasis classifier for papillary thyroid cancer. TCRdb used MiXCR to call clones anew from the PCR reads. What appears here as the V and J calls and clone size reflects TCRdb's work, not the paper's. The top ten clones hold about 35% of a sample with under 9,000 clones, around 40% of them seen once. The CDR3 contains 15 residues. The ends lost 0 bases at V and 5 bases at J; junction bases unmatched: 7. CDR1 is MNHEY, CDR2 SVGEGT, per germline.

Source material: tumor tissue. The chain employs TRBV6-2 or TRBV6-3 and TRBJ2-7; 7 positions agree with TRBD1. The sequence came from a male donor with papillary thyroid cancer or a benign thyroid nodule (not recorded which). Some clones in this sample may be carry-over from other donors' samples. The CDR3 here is CASSYSKQGSHEQYF. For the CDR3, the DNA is TGTGCCAGCAGTTACTCGAAACAGGGGTCCCACGAGCAGTACTTC.